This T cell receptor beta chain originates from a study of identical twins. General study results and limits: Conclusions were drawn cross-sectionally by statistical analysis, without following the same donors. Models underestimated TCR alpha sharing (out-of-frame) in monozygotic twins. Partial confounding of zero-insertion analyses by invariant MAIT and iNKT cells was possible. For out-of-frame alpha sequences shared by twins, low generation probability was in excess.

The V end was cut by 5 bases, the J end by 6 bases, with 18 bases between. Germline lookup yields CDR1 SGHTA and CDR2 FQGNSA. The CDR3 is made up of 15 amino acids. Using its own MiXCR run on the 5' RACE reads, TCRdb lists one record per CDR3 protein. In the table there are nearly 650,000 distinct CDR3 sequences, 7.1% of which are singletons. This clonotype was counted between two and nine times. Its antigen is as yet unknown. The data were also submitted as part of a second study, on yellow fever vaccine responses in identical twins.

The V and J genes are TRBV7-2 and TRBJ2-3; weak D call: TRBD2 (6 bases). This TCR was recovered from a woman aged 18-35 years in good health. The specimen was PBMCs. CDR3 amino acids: CASSPRGTEKDTQYF. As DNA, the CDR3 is TGTGCCAGCAGCCCCCGGGGGACGGAAAAGGATACGCAGTATTTT.